The 17 T cell receptor beta chains below all came from one sample that was sequenced in a study of blood T cell repertoires in COVID-19. Libraries were prepared by immunoSEQ multiplex PCR; TCRdb keeps only in-frame clonotypes and omits some of them. The sample shows tens of thousands of clones, over 70% of them seen only once. The sample consisted of peripheral blood. The source is a woman older than 75 with acute or convalescent COVID-19.

The rearrangement uses TRBV5-4 and TRBJ1-2, with D perhaps TRBD1 (5 bases). Per germline, CDR1 SGHNT and CDR2 YYREEE (reference sequence). CDR3 length equals 14 residues. Trimming left V 4 bases short and J 5 bases short, with 15 bases between. DNA of the CDR3: TGTGCCAGCAGCGCCCAAACAGGCACTTATGGCTACACCTTC. Translated: CASSAQTGTYGYTF.

The chain couples TRBV19 to TRBJ2-3; 11 nucleotides line up with TRBD2. V trimming: 6 bases; J trimming: 5 bases; junction bases outside the gene matches: 22. Germline CDR1 reads LNHDA; CDR2 reads SQIVND (reference sequence). This CDR3 comprises 20 residues. In DNA, the CDR3 is TGTGCCAGTAGCGCCCAACTCTCTACTAGCGGGGGAGATAGGGTAGATACGCAGTATTTT. Encoded protein: CASSAQLSTSGGDRVDTQYF.

This sequence joins TRBV5-4 and TRBJ1-2; TRBD1 matches at 8 bases. With 0 bases clipped from V and 7 bases from J, the junction kept 5 bases outside the gene matches. The CDR3 totals 14 residues. CDR1 is SGHNT, CDR2 YYREEE, per germline (reference sequence). CDR3 loop: CASSLVQGAGGYTF. The DNA of the CDR3 is TGTGCCAGCAGCTTGGTTCAGGGGGCTGGTGGCTACACCTTC.

V and J are TRBV19 and TRBJ1-2; 7 nucleotides line up with TRBD1. CDR3 length equals 13 residues. Germline V gene sequence: CDR1 LNHDA, CDR2 SQIVND (reference sequence). Unmatched junction bases numbered 8, after V lost 5 bases and J lost 8 bases. CDR3 coding DNA: TGTGCCAGTAGTGCAACAGGGGAGGACGGCTACACCTTC. It specifies CASSATGEDGYTF. Using reference TRBV19 and TRBJ1-2 for the parts outside the CDR3, the full variable domain is DGGITQSPKYLFRKEGQNVTLSCEQNLNHDAMYWYRQDPGQGLRLIYYSQIVNDFQKGDIAEGYSVSREKKESFPLTVTSAQKNPTAFYLCASSATGEDGYTFGSGTRLTVV.

V and J are TRBV24-1 and TRBJ2-7; TRBD2 agrees at 9 bases. The junction had 7 bases not matched to a gene; V was cut back by 7 bases and J by 1 base. CDR3 length: 15 amino acids. Germline V lookup: CDR1 KGHDR, CDR2 SFDVKD. CDR3 region: CATSVSGGLSYEQYF. For the CDR3, the DNA is TGTGCCACCAGCGTTAGCGGGGGCCTATCCTACGAGCAGTACTTC.

This sequence joins TRBV13 and TRBJ2-1, with TRBD2 matching 16 bases. CDR1 and CDR2 (germline): PRHDT, FYEKMQ (reference sequence). The CDR3 covers 18 residues. V lost 3 bases, J lost 3 bases, and 5 bases stayed unmatched. CDR3 amino acids: CASSFGTSGGAHYNEQFF. The CDR3 coding sequence is TGTGCCAGCAGCTTCGGGACTAGCGGGGGGGCCCACTACAATGAGCAGTTCTTC.

The chain is built from TRBV5-4 and TRBJ2-3; D is ambiguous. The CDR3 has 15 amino acids. V shed 2 bases and J shed 6 bases, with 16 bases lying between them. Germline values: CDR1 SGHNT, CDR2 YYREEE (reference sequence). CDR3 nucleotides: TGTGCCAGCAGCTTTAGTGTCTCGAGTCCGGATACGCAGTATTTT. Protein product: CASSFSVSSPDTQYF.

This clone was seen once. The chain links TRBV5-1 to TRBJ1-4; no definite D call. CDR3 length: 15 amino acids. Germline V CDR1 and CDR2: SGHRS, YFSETQ. Deletions cut 0 bases from V and 0 bases from J, with 6 bases between. CDR3 protein: CASSLAPSTNEKLFF. The CDR3 region has the DNA TGCGCCAGCAGCTTGGCCCCCTCAACTAATGAAAAACTGTTTTTT.

The rearrangement uses TRBV30 and TRBJ2-1; TRBD2 might be the D (5 bases). Germline loops: CDR1 GTSNPN, CDR2 SVGIG (reference sequence). Trimming shortened V by 4 bases and J by 7 bases, and 20 bases separated the two germline ends. This CDR3 has 15 residues. CDR3 in amino acids: CAWTRQNTRTNEQFF. In nucleotides, the CDR3 is TGTGCCTGGACTCGGCAAAATACTAGGACGAATGAGCAGTTCTTC.

The chain is built from TRBV29-1 and TRBJ1-1, with D unresolved. The germline V gene encodes CDR1 SQVTM and CDR2 ANQGSEA. V lost 6 bases, J lost 2 bases, and 13 bases lay in between. The CDR3 consists of 13 residues. CDR3 in DNA: TGCAGCGTAGCAGGTACGGTAAACACTGAAGCTTTCTTT. It yields the protein CSVAGTVNTEAFF.

The V gene is TRBV12-5, the J gene TRBJ1-1; TRBD1 matches at 9 bases. The CDR3 is 20 amino acids. Unmatched junction bases numbered 23, after V lost 6 bases and J lost 3 bases. The V gene's germline CDR1 is LGHNT and CDR2 FRNRAP. The CDR3 reads CASGAGTGSLWERGDTEAFF. The CDR3 bases are TGTGCTAGTGGGGCCGGGACAGGGTCGTTGTGGGAACGAGGGGACACTGAAGCTTTCTTT.

V and J are TRBV4-1 and TRBJ1-1; D is unclear. The CDR3 length is 13 residues. V shed 3 bases and J shed 3 bases, with 8 bases lying between them. The germline gives CDR1 MGHRA, CDR2 YSYEKL. CDR3: CASSHRQDTEAFF. The CDR3 DNA is TGCGCCAGCAGCCATCGACAAGACACTGAAGCTTTCTTT.

The genes are TRBV10-3 and TRBJ2-3; TRBD2 matches at 9 bases. V shed 11 bases and J 2 bases; nucleotides not matched to a gene: 8. CDR3 length equals 14 residues. CDR1 and CDR2 (germline): ENHRY, SYGVKD. CDR3: CAAHRGGDTDTQYF. DNA for the CDR3: TGTGCCGCCCACCGCGGGGGGGACACAGATACGCAGTATTTT.

V and J are TRBV7-9 and TRBJ1-1; possibly TRBD1 for D (5 bases). V was trimmed by 2 bases and J by 5 bases, leaving 15 bases between them. The germline V gene encodes CDR1 SEHNR and CDR2 FQNEAQ (reference sequence). There are 15 residues in the CDR3. The CDR3 DNA follows: TGTGCCAGCAGCTTAACTCAGGCGGGGGGGACTGAAGCTTTCTTT. This gives the protein CASSLTQAGGTEAFF. The full variable domain, completed using reference TRBV7-9 and TRBJ1-1, is DTGVSQNPRHKITKRGQNVTFRCDPISEHNRLYWYRQTLGQGPEFLTYFQNEAQLEKSRLLSDRFSAERPKGSFSTLEIQRTEQGDSAMYLCASSLTQAGGTEAFFGQGTRLTVV.

V is TRBV18 and J is TRBJ2-7; 7 bases fit TRBD1. The V and J ends lost 0 bases and 3 bases, in that order; junction bases with no gene match: 2. Germline V gives CDR1 KGHSH, CDR2 LQKENI. This CDR3 region has 14 residues. The CDR3 protein is CASSPPGQYYEQYF. The CDR3 DNA is TGTGCCAGCTCACCACCGGGACAGTACTACGAGCAGTACTTC.

This clone turned up a few times. The chain uses TRBV9 and TRBJ2-1; TRBD2 agrees at 12 bases. V dropped 0 bases and J dropped 7; count of bases not matched to a gene: 8. Per the germline V gene, CDR1 is SGDLS and CDR2 is YYNGEE. This CDR3 has 17 amino acids. CDR3: CASSVVQGLAGRNEQFF. In DNA, the CDR3 is TGTGCCAGCAGCGTAGTCCAAGGACTAGCGGGGCGAAATGAGCAGTTCTTC.

The chain employs TRBV5-6 and TRBJ1-5, with a weak D call TRBD1 (6 bases). Germline CDR1 reads SGHDT; CDR2 reads YYEEEE. The CDR3 length is 17 residues. V was trimmed by 0 bases and J by 1 base, leaving 14 bases between them. DNA of the CDR3: TGTGCCAGCAGCTTGGGTGGGGGGGCAAAAAGCAATCAGCCCCAGCATTTT. Encoded protein: CASSLGGGAKSNQPQHF.